The 23 T cell receptor beta chains listed next were all sequenced from one sample in a study of cytomegalovirus exposure and HLA in healthy donors (dated by TCRdb to the late 2010s). The method behind the library was the immunoSEQ multiplex PCR assay. For the multiplex PCR, a mixture combining 60 forward primers for TCR Vbeta segments and 13 reverse primers for TCR Jbeta segments was used. Here the immuneACCESS table is served through TCRdb, limited to in-frame sequences with V and J called. Missing clones are a known gap in these copies; in checked studies unresolved V genes cover under half, and the rest lacks a known reason. The sample table records 140,000 or so clones; roughly three fifths of these occur just once. Jointly, the top ten make up 6.5% of the sample. The sample consisted of PBMCs. The origin of the receptors is a woman aged 55-69 years in good health and CMV-seronegative.

This chain joins TRBV6-6 and TRBJ2-1; 10 nucleotides agree with TRBD2. Trimming at V came to 2 bases and at J to 9 bases, leaving 7 bases not matched to a gene. This CDR3 comprises 15 residues. Looked up from germline, CDR1 is MNHNY and CDR2 is SVGAGI (reference sequence). The CDR3 DNA follows: TGTGCCAGCAGTTACGGTACTAGCGGGGTACTTGAGCAGTTCTTC. As protein: CASSYGTSGVLEQFF.

This chain connects TRBV21-1 to TRBJ1-5. TRBV21-1 is assigned pseudogene status. The length of the CDR3 is 12 residues. CDR3 in amino acids: CANGPSNQPQHF. The CDR3 DNA reads as TGTGCCAACGGTCCCAGCAATCAGCCCCAGCATTTT.

The chain joins TRBV2 to TRBJ2-7; TRBD1 matches 9 bases. V shed 6 bases, J shed 1 base, and the junction held 1 base outside the gene matches. Germline-derived CDR1 and CDR2 are SNHLY and FYNNEI. The CDR3 runs 13 residues. The CDR3 DNA reads as TGTGCCAGCAGGGACAGGGGATCCTACGAGCAGTACTTC. As protein: CASRDRGSYEQYF.

The chain combines TRBV29-1 with TRBJ2-1, with a possible D match to TRBD1 (6 bases). V was trimmed by 1 base and J by 6 bases, leaving 7 bases between them. Germline V gene sequence: CDR1 SQVTM, CDR2 ANQGSEA. The CDR3 is made up of 12 amino acids. The CDR3 region has the DNA TGCAGCGTTGAAGTAGGGGGCAATGAGCAGTTCTTC. This encodes CSVEVGGNEQFF.

The chain recombines TRBV5-1 with TRBJ2-1, with 9 nucleotides matching TRBD1. This CDR3 is 15 amino acids long. The V gene's germline CDR1 is SGHRS and CDR2 YFSETQ. V trimming: 6 bases; J trimming: 4 bases; junction bases outside the gene matches: 8. Written as DNA, the CDR3 is TGCGCCAGCAAACTTGGGACAGGGATTTACAATGAGCAGTTCTTC. Its protein is CASKLGTGIYNEQFF.

The rearrangement uses TRBV9 and TRBJ2-1; TRBD2 matches at 10 bases. Germline trimming cut 2 bases from V and 6 bases from J; bases unmatched to any gene: 5. Germline V gives CDR1 SGDLS, CDR2 YYNGEE. The CDR3 runs to 15 residues. The CDR3: CASSVRSGGANEQFF. The CDR3 DNA reads as TGTGCCAGCAGCGTTCGGAGCGGGGGGGCCAATGAGCAGTTCTTC.

This rearrangement joins TRBV5-1 to TRBJ1-1, with TRBD1 identical over 9 bases. J was trimmed by 4 bases and V by 4 bases; bases with no gene match: 14. Per the germline V gene, CDR1 is SGHRS and CDR2 is YFSETQ. This CDR3 contains 17 residues. The CDR3 spells CASSTALLQGASTEAFF. CDR3 sequence (DNA): TGCGCCAGCAGCACGGCCCTATTACAGGGGGCGAGCACTGAAGCTTTCTTT.

V and J are TRBV5-1 and TRBJ2-3; TRBD2 agrees at 8 bases. The germline V gene encodes CDR1 SGHRS and CDR2 YFSETQ. CDR3 length equals 17 residues. Losses at the gene ends were 0 bases for V and 1 base for J; bases not matched to a gene: 7. This CDR3 reads CASSLGSGRMGTDTQYF. The CDR3 region has the DNA TGCGCCAGCAGCTTGGGGAGCGGGAGAATGGGCACAGATACGCAGTATTTT.

This chain joins TRBV14 and TRBJ1-1, with a possible D match to TRBD1 (6 bases). Trimming pared 3 bases from V and 1 base from J, leaving 9 bases between. CDR1 is SGHDN, CDR2 FVKESK, per germline. The CDR3 is 14 amino acids. The CDR3 nucleotides are TGTGCCAGCAGCCACAGGGGCCCGAACACTGAAGCTTTCTTT. This encodes CASSHRGPNTEAFF.

The V gene is TRBV7-2, the J gene TRBJ2-3; TRBD2 matches 11 bases. The CDR3 is made up of 14 amino acids. V shed 5 bases and J 4 bases; nucleotides not matched to a gene: 2. Germline values: CDR1 SGHTA, CDR2 FQGNSA. CDR3 protein: CASSVLAGADTQYF. The CDR3 nucleotides read TGTGCCAGCAGCGTACTAGCGGGGGCAGATACGCAGTATTTT.

The chain uses TRBV19 and TRBJ1-4; D is possibly TRBD1 (6 bases). Trimming pared 5 bases from V and 6 bases from J, leaving 16 bases between. This CDR3 has 15 residues. Germline V CDR1 and CDR2: LNHDA, SQIVND (reference sequence). CDR3 region: CASSSTGFSDEKLFF. The CDR3 coding sequence is TGTGCCAGTAGTTCAACAGGGTTTTCGGATGAAAAACTGTTTTTT.

In its sample, this clone was seen once. The rearrangement links TRBV7-2 to TRBJ1-1; D not certain. From germline, CDR1 is SGHTA and CDR2 FQGNSA. The V end was cut by 2 bases, the J end by 2 bases, with 18 bases between. This CDR3 comprises 17 residues. CDR3 amino acids: CASSLLGSWQFNTEAFF. The CDR3 region has the DNA TGTGCCAGCAGCTTACTCGGGTCTTGGCAGTTTAACACTGAAGCTTTCTTT. Based on the CDR3 plus reference TRBV7-2 and TRBJ1-1, the full variable domain is GAGVSQSPSNKVTEKGKDVELRCDPISGHTALYWYRQSLGQGLEFLIYFQGNSAPDKSGLPSDRFSAERTGGSVSTLTIQRTQQEDSAVYLCASSLLGSWQFNTEAFFGQGTRLTVV.

The sample holds one count of this clone. The chain carries TRBV6-1 and TRBJ2-7; D is possibly TRBD1 (6 bases). V was clipped by 1 base and J by 12 bases, with 13 bases between them. From germline, CDR1 is MNHNS and CDR2 SASEGT. The CDR3 length is 12 residues. DNA for the CDR3: TGTGCCAGCAGTGAAGGTGGCAGGGGTTTGTACTTC. Amino acid sequence: CASSEGGRGLYF.

The rearrangement joins TRBV7-2 to TRBJ2-3; 12 nucleotides match TRBD2. CDR3 length equals 16 residues. Looked up from germline, CDR1 is SGHTA and CDR2 is FQGNSA. Trimming cost V 2 bases and J 4 bases; bases outside gene matches: 4. CDR3 sequence: CASSLPLAGGSDTQYF. In DNA, the CDR3 is TGTGCCAGCAGCTTACCCCTAGCGGGAGGGTCAGATACGCAGTATTTT.

J is TRBJ1-2 and V is TRBV6-6; possibly TRBD1 for D (6 bases). Germline CDR1 is MNHNY and CDR2 is SVGAGI (reference sequence). The CDR3 is made up of 13 amino acids. V shed 6 bases and J shed 3 bases, with 11 bases lying between them. DNA for the CDR3: TGTGCCAGCAGCCCACAGGGTGACTATGGCTACACCTTC. Amino acids: CASSPQGDYGYTF.

The rearrangement uses TRBV30 and TRBJ2-3, with unresolved D. Between the trimmed V and J ends, which lost 1 base and 4 bases, there was a span of 12 bases. Germline CDR1 is GTSNPN and CDR2 is SVGIG (reference sequence). This CDR3 has 14 residues. The CDR3 is CAWSALSCSDTQYF. The CDR3 nucleotides are TGTGCCTGGAGTGCTCTTTCTTGTTCAGATACGCAGTATTTT.

This clone was detected a few times. V usage is TRBV6-5 and J usage is TRBJ2-7, with D perhaps TRBD2 (6 bases). The CDR3 runs 14 residues. V shed 2 bases and J shed 2 bases, with 10 bases lying between them. Germline lookup yields CDR1 MNHEY and CDR2 SVGAGI. CDR3 nucleotides: TGTGCCAGCAGTTACACCGGGGGTGCCTACGAGCAGTACTTC. Encoded protein: CASSYTGGAYEQYF.

This clone has just a few counts. The genes are TRBV6-5 and TRBJ1-5; tentatively, D is TRBD1 (6 bases). CDR3 size: 15 residues. The germline V and J ends were trimmed by 6 bases and 0 bases, with 12 bases remaining between them. Germline V gene data show CDR1 as MNHEY and CDR2 as SVGAGI. The CDR3 DNA sequence: TGTGCCAGCAGGCCTCAGGGGCATAGCAATCAGCCCCAGCATTTT. This sequence encodes CASRPQGHSNQPQHF.

CDR3 protein: CASSQTGLAGFGDTQYF. CDR3 nucleotides: TGCGCCAGCAGTCAAACGGGACTAGCGGGATTTGGGGATACGCAGTATTTT. The rearrangement uses TRBV23-1 and TRBJ2-3; 13 bases fit TRBD2. TRBV23-1 falls under the ORF class, with uncertain function. The CDR3 length is 17 residues. V lost 2 bases, J lost 6 bases, and 8 bases stayed unmatched.

The chain carries TRBV6-6 and TRBJ1-1; the D is unclear. Germline loops: CDR1 MNHNY, CDR2 SVGAGI (reference sequence). V lost 5 bases to trimming and J lost 4 bases, with 17 bases between them. The CDR3 is 15 residues long. Here the CDR3 DNA reads TGTGCCAGCAGTCCCGAGTATGGGAGGTCCACTGAAGCTTTCTTT. Translated, it gives CASSPEYGRSTEAFF.

The rearrangement joins TRBV7-6 to TRBJ2-1; 12 bases line up with TRBD2. This CDR3 is 14 amino acids long. The germline CDR1 and CDR2 sequences are SGHVS and FNYEAQ. Unmatched junction bases numbered 1, after V lost 2 bases and J lost 8 bases. The CDR3 DNA sequence: TGTGCCAGCAGCTTAAGACTAGCGGGAGATGAGCAGTTCTTC. Its translation: CASSLRLAGDEQFF.

The chain combines TRBV2 with TRBJ2-7, with 10 bases aligning to TRBD1. Germline lookup yields CDR1 SNHLY and CDR2 FYNNEI. There are 15 residues in the CDR3. V shed 4 bases, J shed 7 bases, and the junction held 10 bases outside the gene matches. In DNA, the CDR3 is TGTGCCAGCAGTGCCCAAGGGACAGGGGCGGGAGAGCAGTACTTC. It specifies CASSAQGTGAGEQYF.

The chain carries TRBV7-2 and TRBJ2-1, with TRBD2 matching 9 bases. The CDR3 extends over 15 amino acids. The germline gives CDR1 SGHTA, CDR2 FQGNSA. Trimming cost V 5 bases and J 7 bases; bases outside gene matches: 9. CDR3 DNA: TGTGCCAGCAGCAGGACTAGCGACCTGGGGAATGAGCAGTTCTTC. Encoded protein: CASSRTSDLGNEQFF.